A selection of T cell receptor beta chains follows, all from one sample in a study of CD8+CD57+ T cells in acquired aplastic anemia. TCRdb recomputed calls from the reads with MiXCR, one row per CDR3 protein. Seen here are more than 150,000 distinct CDR3 sequences, almost 50% observed once, and the top ten hold 10% to 15%. Sequenced sample: sorted CD4+, CD8+, or CD8+CD57+ T cells (not recorded which) from PBMCs. These receptors were obtained from a human donor with aplastic anemia. Both conserved end residues are trimmed from each CDR3.

J gene: TRBJ2-7
V gene: TRBV2
CDR3 protein: ASSSPGSDSYEQY

J gene: TRBJ2-1
V gene: TRBV24-1
CDR3 protein: ATRDRDEQF

J gene: TRBJ2-7
V gene: TRBV29-1
CDR3 protein: SVDPGQGFEQY

J gene: TRBJ1-1
V gene: TRBV10-3
CDR3 protein: AISESYTGSRSKTEAF

J gene: TRBJ1-3
V gene: TRBV10-1
CDR3 protein: ASSETQVSGNTVY

J gene: TRBJ2-7
V gene: TRBV19
CDR3 protein: ASSRQEVTPNEQY

J gene: TRBJ2-2
V gene: TRBV20-1
CDR3 protein: SARRQPGQTNTGELF

J gene: TRBJ1-5
V gene: TRBV20-1
CDR3 protein: SARAANQPQH

J gene: TRBJ2-2
V gene: TRBV19
CDR3 protein: ASSQTGNTGELF

J gene: TRBJ1-1
V gene: TRBV19
CDR3 protein: ASSTPRARGGTEAF

J gene: TRBJ2-7
V gene: TRBV10-3
CDR3 protein: AIKATGPGKQY

J gene: TRBJ2-7
V gene: TRBV21-1
CDR3 protein: ASSTSNSLRTSGIGYEQY

J gene: TRBJ2-1
V gene: TRBV11-1
CDR3 protein: ASSLGTSAPNEQF

J gene: TRBJ1-1
V gene: TRBV7-3
CDR3 protein: ASSLKGDGYRGLNTEAF

J gene: TRBJ2-3
V gene: TRBV29-1
CDR3 protein: SVESDSGGAQY

J gene: TRBJ1-1
V gene: TRBV10-3
CDR3 protein: ASSASSNTEAF

J gene: TRBJ1-2
V gene: TRBV28
CDR3 protein: ASSSPAARGSNYGYT

J gene: TRBJ2-3
V gene: TRBV15
CDR3 protein: ATSRVLNSFRQGSTDTQY

J gene: TRBJ1-1
V gene: TRBV29-1
CDR3 protein: SVEDGPGTEAF

J gene: TRBJ1-2
V gene: TRBV20-1
CDR3 protein: SAKGDSGQHYGYT

J gene: TRBJ1-5
V gene: TRBV24-1
CDR3 protein: ATSHGTGASNQPQH

J gene: TRBJ2-2
V gene: TRBV2
CDR3 protein: ASRGDIYANTGELF

J gene: TRBJ2-7
V gene: TRBV2
CDR3 protein: ASSALQGNSYEQY

J gene: TRBJ2-3
V gene: TRBV10-3
CDR3 protein: AISEMPTGRTDTQY